Sequencing of this TCR beta chain was carried out in a study of OX40 agonist ivuxolimab in advanced cancers. The CDR3 totals 14 residues. The V gene's germline CDR1 is SGHRS and CDR2 YFSETQ. Deletions cut 0 bases from V and 0 bases from J, with 3 bases between. Measured with immunoSEQ multiplex PCR; TCRdb has only the in-frame clones, and not every one. The repertoire has 55,000 to 80,000 clones, around 87% of them found once; the top ten carry approximately 1.1%. The sequencing used CD4+ or CD8+ T cells sorted from blood, collected in a trial of the OX40 agonist ivuxolimab. This chain connects TRBV5-1 to TRBJ1-4; D is ambiguous. The clonotype comes from an adult with an advanced solid tumor such as melanoma, head and neck, liver or kidney cancer. CDR3 loop: CASSLAATNEKLFF. For the CDR3, the DNA is TGCGCCAGCAGCTTGGCAGCAACTAATGAAAAACTGTTTTTT. The complete variable domain, with remaining parts taken from reference TRBV5-1 and TRBJ1-4, reads KAGVTQTPRYLIKTRGQQVTLSCSPISGHRSVSWYQQTPGQGLQFLFEYFSETQRNKGNFPGRFSGRQFSNSRSEMNVSTLELGDSALYLCASSLAATNEKLFFGSGTQLSVL.